At least ten counts were recorded for the clone carrying this T cell receptor (beta chain). The antigen is unknown. Each cDNA molecule carried a unique molecular identifier. TCRdb reanalysed the 5' RACE reads using MiXCR and keeps one entry per CDR3 protein. This sample yields about 100,000 distinct CDR3 sequences, of which about 12% are seen a single time; around 2.4% belongs to the top ten. V was cut by 9 bases and J by 0 bases, with 11 bases left in between. The CDR3 covers 13 residues. Germline V CDR1 and CDR2: SNHLY, FYNNEI. These data originate in a study of early T cells in non-severe SARS-CoV-2 infection. General study findings and limits: Anti-spike CD8 responses were favored by VDJdb matching, which missed private and CD4 specificities.

The chain couples TRBV2 to TRBJ1-1, with a tentative D call TRBD1 (5 bases). Input material: whole blood. The sequence was collected from an adult who was a healthcare worker with PCR-confirmed SARS-CoV-2 infection or an uninfected control (not recorded which). The CDR3 loop is CARETALNTEAFF. For the CDR3, the DNA is TGTGCCAGGGAGACAGCTCTGAACACTGAAGCTTTCTTT.